These 23 T cell receptor beta chains were sequenced from one sample in a study of identical twins. TCRdb used MiXCR to reprocess the 5' RACE reads, holding one entry per CDR3 protein. The sample holds around 690,000 distinct CDR3 sequences; approximately 21% are singletons and the top ten take about 4.3%. Separately, the same data were catalogued under a study of T cells expressing NK-cell markers.

Material for sequencing was PBMCs. These receptors were obtained from a woman aged 18-29 years in good health.

The chain employs TRBV9 and TRBJ2-1; D is ambiguous. Germline V lookup: CDR1 SGDLS, CDR2 YYNGEE. V dropped 4 bases and J dropped 3 bases, with 5 bases sitting between them. This CDR3 comprises 12 residues. The CDR3 DNA reads as TGTGCCAGCAGCACCCGCTACAATGAGCAGTTCTTC. Its translation is CASSTRYNEQFF. The full variable domain, rest sourced from reference TRBV9 and TRBJ2-1, is DSGVTQTPKHLITATGQRVTLRCSPRSGDLSVYWYQQSLDQGLQFLIQYYNGEERAKGNILERFSAQQFPDLHSELNLSSLELGDSALYFCASSTRYNEQFFGPGTRLTVL.

This clonotype was seen repeatedly, ten times or more. The chain employs TRBV12-3 or TRBV12-4 and TRBJ2-2; the match to TRBD2 covers 13 bases. V shed 5 bases, J shed 6 bases, and the junction held 3 bases outside the gene matches. The CDR3 is made up of 15 amino acids. Written as DNA, the CDR3 is TGTGCCAGCAGTCTACTAGCGGGAGGGCCCGGGGAGCTGTTTTTT. Its protein is CASSLLAGGPGELFF.

V usage is TRBV29-1 and J usage is TRBJ2-7, with D maybe TRBD1 (6 bases). V lost 2 bases and J 7 bases, leaving 12 bases between the germline ends. Germline CDR1 SQVTM, CDR2 ANQGSEA. This CDR3 has 12 residues. The CDR3 DNA reads TGCAGCGTTGAAACAGGGTCGGGGGAGCAGTACTTC. Protein: CSVETGSGEQYF.

This clonotype was counted at least ten times. The chain has TRBV29-1 and TRBJ1-1; D is unclear. CDR3 length: 10 residues. Trimming removed 8 bases from V and 4 bases from J, with 8 bases in between. Per germline, CDR1 SQVTM and CDR2 ANQGSEA. CDR3 in amino acids: CSSILTEAFF. As DNA, the CDR3 is TGCAGCTCCATCCTCACTGAAGCTTTCTTT.

This chain links TRBV20-1 with TRBJ1-5; D gene uncertain. Deletions cut 3 bases from V and 0 bases from J, with 9 bases between. This CDR3 has 14 amino acids. Germline values: CDR1 DFQATT, CDR2 SNEGSKA (reference sequence). The DNA for the CDR3 is TGCAGTGCTAGCGGGTCCTATAGCAATCAGCCCCAGCATTTT. Protein: CSASGSYSNQPQHF.

This clonotype was seen many times. The chain joins TRBV5-5 to TRBJ1-1; TRBD1 matches 7 bases. The trim removed 4 bases at V and 11 bases at J, leaving 14 bases unmatched. CDR3 length equals 14 residues. Germline V gene lookup returns CDR1 SGHKS and CDR2 YYEKEE (reference sequence). The CDR3, as DNA: TGTGCCAGCAGCCGTGGACAGGAGATGGGTTTGGCTTTCTTT. As protein: CASSRGQEMGLAFF.

This clonotype was detected a few times. The V gene is TRBV20-1, the J gene TRBJ2-7; weak D call: TRBD1 (6 bases). This CDR3 region has 12 residues. The germline CDR1 and CDR2 sequences are DFQATT and SNEGSKA (reference sequence). V gave up 5 bases and J gave up 9 bases, with 17 bases separating them. In nucleotides, the CDR3 is TGCAGTGCTTCCGGACAGCCTGTCGGGCAGTACTTC. This encodes CSASGQPVGQYF.

The rearrangement joins TRBV9 to TRBJ2-2; 8 bases agree with TRBD2. The V and J ends lost 0 bases and 6 bases, in that order; junction bases with no gene match: 7. Germline CDR1 and CDR2: SGDLS and YYNGEE. The CDR3 has 16 residues. The CDR3 loop is CASSVAPGGPAGELFF. The DNA for the CDR3 is TGTGCCAGCAGCGTAGCCCCGGGAGGGCCGGCCGGGGAGCTGTTTTTT.

The chain couples TRBV11-3 to TRBJ2-2; 8 positions agree with TRBD2. Trimming at V came to 7 bases and at J to 7 bases, leaving 8 bases not matched to a gene. CDR3 length equals 14 residues. Germline values: CDR1 SGHNT, CDR2 YENEEA. The CDR3 protein is CASTRGLVGGELFF. The CDR3 nucleotides read TGTGCCAGCACCCGGGGACTAGTGGGCGGGGAGCTGTTTTTT.

The rearrangement uses TRBV5-1 and TRBJ2-7; tentative D call: TRBD2 (5 bases). The germline gives CDR1 SGHRS, CDR2 YFSETQ. Trimming took 4 bases from V and 0 from J, leaving 14 bases between them. This CDR3 has 15 amino acids. The CDR3 region has the DNA TGCGCCAGCAGCAACCGGGAATTGAGCTCCTACGAGCAGTACTTC. Translating gives CASSNRELSSYEQYF.

The V call is TRBV5-1, the J call TRBJ2-3; 12 bases match TRBD2. CDR3 size: 19 residues. V lost 3 bases, J lost 3 bases, and 14 bases stayed unmatched. Germline V gene sequence: CDR1 SGHRS, CDR2 YFSETQ. The CDR3 nucleotides read TGCGCCAGCAGCTCCCCCTTACTAGCGGGAGGAAGGGGAACAGATACGCAGTATTTT. Translated, it gives CASSSPLLAGGRGTDTQYF.

This sequence joins TRBV20-1 and TRBJ2-2; D remains unclear. The CDR3 is made up of 13 amino acids. Trimming pared 1 base from V and 5 bases from J, leaving 8 bases between. Germline V CDR1 and CDR2: DFQATT, SNEGSKA (reference sequence). The CDR3 bases are TGCAGTGCTAGAGGCCGGGCGACCGGGGAGCTGTTTTTT. It is translated as CSARGRATGELFF.

Ten or more counts support this clonotype. CDR3 bases: TGCGCCAGCAGCCAAGGCTGGACAGGGTCCGAGCAGTTCTTC. It is translated as CASSQGWTGSEQFF. The V call is TRBV4-3, the J call TRBJ2-1; TRBD1 aligns across 8 bases. V shed 1 base and J 10 bases; nucleotides not matched to a gene: 6. Germline CDR1 is LGHNA and CDR2 is YSLEER. The CDR3 contains 14 residues.

This clonotype was seen a few times. This rearrangement joins TRBV6-5 to TRBJ1-4; D is ambiguous. Germline assignment: CDR1 MNHEY and CDR2 SVGAGI. This CDR3 contains 15 residues. The V and J ends lost 0 bases and 6 bases respectively, with 11 bases between them. The CDR3 is CASSYSEEGYEKLFF. CDR3 in DNA: TGTGCCAGCAGTTACTCAGAAGAGGGCTATGAAAAACTGTTTTTT.

This clonotype has only a few counts. The rearrangement links TRBV20-1 to TRBJ2-7; D is unresolved. Germline CDR1 and CDR2: DFQATT and SNEGSKA (reference sequence). The V gene lost 2 bases and the J gene lost 5 bases, with 13 bases spanning the gap. CDR3 size: 13 residues. CDR3 sequence reads: CSARRLGLDEQYF. DNA for the CDR3: TGCAGTGCTAGAAGGTTAGGTTTAGACGAGCAGTACTTC.

In DNA, the CDR3 is TGTGCCAGCAGTTCCCTCGGGGCACCACCTAGCTATGAGCAGTTCTTC. Translating it yields CASSSLGAPPSYEQFF. J is TRBJ2-1 and V is TRBV12-3 or TRBV12-4, with D perhaps matching TRBD1 or TRBD2 (5 bases each). The CDR3 has 16 amino acids. V lost 4 bases and J lost 8, with 21 bases in between.

The chain uses TRBV18 and TRBJ2-3, with D unresolved. V was cut by 1 base and J by 4 bases, with 6 bases left in between. Per germline, CDR1 KGHSH and CDR2 LQKENI. This CDR3 has 13 residues. The CDR3 is CASSPLEPDTQYF. The CDR3 nucleotides read TGTGCCAGCTCACCACTCGAGCCAGATACGCAGTATTTT.

V is TRBV12-3 or TRBV12-4 and J is TRBJ2-5; D call uncertain. The CDR3 covers 15 residues. The V end lost 3 bases, the J end lost 2 bases, and 13 bases lay between the germline ends. The CDR3 here is CASSLYVLGQETQYF. The CDR3 DNA reads as TGTGCCAGCAGTTTGTATGTCTTGGGGCAAGAGACCCAGTACTTC.

This clonotype was recorded a few times. The chain employs TRBV10-3 and TRBJ2-5; TRBD2 might be the D (6 bases). V gave up 6 bases and J gave up 4 bases, with 15 bases separating them. This CDR3 region has 14 residues. Germline CDR1 is ENHRY and CDR2 is SYGVKD. The CDR3 DNA is TGTGCCATCAGGGGGGGAAACCAGGGAGAGACCCAGTACTTC. Translated, it gives CAIRGGNQGETQYF.

The rearrangement links TRBV4-2 to TRBJ2-5; 12 bases match TRBD2. This CDR3 has 16 residues. The J segment lost 4 bases and the V segment lost 1 base, leaving 4 bases of the junction unmatched. Germline V gives CDR1 LGHNA, CDR2 YNFKEQ. The CDR3 is CASSQALAGGRETQYF. The CDR3, as DNA: TGTGCCAGCAGCCAAGCCCTAGCGGGGGGGCGAGAGACCCAGTACTTC.

In its sample, this clonotype was seen a few times. The rearrangement links TRBV3-1 to TRBJ1-1; tentative D call: TRBD1 (5 bases). Germline loops: CDR1 LGHDT, CDR2 YNNKEL (reference sequence). This CDR3 has 15 amino acids. Trimming removed 3 bases at V and 3 bases at J, with 14 bases between. CDR3 DNA: TGTGCCAGCAGCCATTCAACACGGGGACACACTGAAGCTTTCTTT. Translated, it gives CASSHSTRGHTEAFF.

The V gene is TRBV20-1, the J gene TRBJ1-3; D unclear. Trimming stripped 3 bases from V and 0 bases from J, with 12 bases between. The CDR3 has 15 residues. CDR1 and CDR2 (germline): DFQATT, SNEGSKA (reference sequence). CDR3 sequence reads: CSASPRRSSGNTIYF. CDR3 in DNA: TGCAGTGCTAGCCCTAGACGGAGCTCTGGAAACACCATATATTTT.

The rearrangement joins TRBV9 to TRBJ2-3; D not resolved. This CDR3 is built from 14 residues. The V gene lost 0 bases and the J gene lost 2 bases, with 7 bases spanning the gap. CDR1 and CDR2 from the germline V gene are SGDLS and YYNGEE. The CDR3 nucleotides read TGTGCCAGCAGCGTAGGGACCCACACAGATACGCAGTATTTT. It yields the protein CASSVGTHTDTQYF.